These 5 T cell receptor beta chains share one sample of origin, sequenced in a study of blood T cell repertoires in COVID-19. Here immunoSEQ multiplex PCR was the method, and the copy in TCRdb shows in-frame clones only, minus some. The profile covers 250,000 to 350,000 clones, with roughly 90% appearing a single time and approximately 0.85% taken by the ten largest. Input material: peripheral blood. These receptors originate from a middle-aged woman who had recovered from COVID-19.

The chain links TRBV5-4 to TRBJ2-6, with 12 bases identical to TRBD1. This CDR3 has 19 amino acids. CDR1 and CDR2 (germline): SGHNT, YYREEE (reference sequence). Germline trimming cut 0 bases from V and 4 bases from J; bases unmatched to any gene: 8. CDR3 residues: CASSLEGQGAYRGANVLTF. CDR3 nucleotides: TGTGCCAGCAGCTTGGAGGGACAGGGGGCTTACAGGGGGGCCAACGTCCTGACTTTC.

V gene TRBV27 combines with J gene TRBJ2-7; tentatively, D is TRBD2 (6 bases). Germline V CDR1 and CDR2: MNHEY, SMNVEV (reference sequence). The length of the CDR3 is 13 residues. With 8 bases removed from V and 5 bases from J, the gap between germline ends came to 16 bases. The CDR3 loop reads CASGGTGFDEQYF. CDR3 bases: TGTGCCAGCGGGGGGACGGGTTTCGACGAGCAGTACTTC.

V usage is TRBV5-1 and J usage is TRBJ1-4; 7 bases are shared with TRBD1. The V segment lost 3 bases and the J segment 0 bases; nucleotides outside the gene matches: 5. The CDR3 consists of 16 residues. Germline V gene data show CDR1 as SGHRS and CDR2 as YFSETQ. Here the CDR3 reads CASSSGTVSTNEKLFF. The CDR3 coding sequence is TGCGCCAGCAGCTCAGGGACAGTCTCAACTAATGAAAAACTGTTTTTT.

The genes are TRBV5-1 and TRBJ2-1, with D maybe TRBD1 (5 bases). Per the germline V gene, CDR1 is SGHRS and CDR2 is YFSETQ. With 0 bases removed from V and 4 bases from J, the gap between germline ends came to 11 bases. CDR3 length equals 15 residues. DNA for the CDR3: TGCGCCAGCAGCTTGGGGCAGGGTGGATACAATGAGCAGTTCTTC. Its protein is CASSLGQGGYNEQFF.

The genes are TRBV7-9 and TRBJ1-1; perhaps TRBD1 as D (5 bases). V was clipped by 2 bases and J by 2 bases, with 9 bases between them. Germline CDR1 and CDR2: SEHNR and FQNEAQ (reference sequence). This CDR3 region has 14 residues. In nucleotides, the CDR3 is TGTGCCAGCAGCTTATCCCAGGGAAACACTGAAGCTTTCTTT. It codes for CASSLSQGNTEAFF.